This TCR beta chain appears in the sequencing data of a study of CD8 T cells in Susac syndrome. The authors carried out high-throughput sequencing of TCR beta. They applied it to CD8+ and CD4+ T cells obtained from blood. Negative isolation yielded CD8+ and CD4+ T cells; FACS enriched TEMRA cells. cDNA came from about 0.5 to 1 ug RNA primed by random hexamers. Across 54 Vbeta and 13 Jbeta, immunoSEQ multiplex PCR amplified TCR beta CDR3. Using its own MiXCR run on the immunoSEQ multiplex PCR reads, TCRdb lists one record per CDR3 protein. The sample records some 120,000 distinct CDR3 sequences, 94% being singletons. The germline gives CDR1 SQVTM, CDR2 ANQGSEA. Trimming removed 4 bases from V and 3 bases from J, with 13 bases in between. The CDR3 covers 14 residues.

The chain links TRBV29-1 to TRBJ1-5, with D unclear. The sample consisted of CD4+ T cells from PBMCs. This receptor was identified in a human donor with multiple sclerosis. CDR3: CSVAGFQNNQPQHF. The DNA of the CDR3 is TGCAGCGTTGCCGGATTCCAGAACAATCAGCCCCAGCATTTT.